These 28 T cell receptor beta chains originate from one sample sequenced in a study of shared clonotypes between healthy human individuals. Using immunoSEQ multiplex PCR, the repertoire was profiled, and TCRdb retains in-frame clones only, with some absent. The data contain over 850,000 clones, around 78% of them singletons. Sequencing used memory CD4+ T cells from PBMCs. The subset is: CD45RA-negative fraction. These receptors were obtained from a man between 18 and 29 years old in good health. Some clones in this sample may be carry-over from other donors' samples.

DNA of the CDR3: TGTGCCAGCAGTTACTCGGGCAGGGGGGCCAAAAACATTCAGTACTTC. This translates into CASSYSGRGAKNIQYF. The chain carries TRBV6-5 and TRBJ2-4, with 7 bases fitting TRBD1. Germline V CDR1 and CDR2: MNHEY, SVGAGI. V was pared by 0 bases and J by 1 base, with 3 bases of the junction left unmatched. This CDR3 has 16 amino acids.

This clone was counted a few times. The CDR3 DNA reads as TGTGCCAGCAGCCCTGGAGAAAGGACAGATACGCAGTATTTT. Protein: CASSPGERTDTQYF. The gene calls are TRBV7-3 and TRBJ2-3; unclear D gene. CDR1 is SGHTA, CDR2 FQGTGA, per germline. Trimming took off 5 bases at V and 3 bases at J, with 12 bases between the two ends. CDR3 size: 14 residues.

This CDR3 is CASTFSVGPAGEQYF. CDR3 nucleotides: TGTGCCAGCACGTTTAGTGTTGGACCAGCTGGGGAGCAGTACTTC. The chain recombines TRBV28 with TRBJ2-7; D call uncertain. The V gene's germline CDR1 is MDHEN and CDR2 SYDVKM. V lost 7 bases, J lost 7 bases, and 23 bases lay in between. The CDR3 totals 15 residues.

Regarding this clone: Other DNA sequences in the same sample also yield this CDR3. The chain carries TRBV18 and TRBJ1-5; the D is unclear. The CDR3 has 13 amino acids. CDR1 and CDR2 (germline): KGHSH, LQKENI. V lost 3 bases and J lost 1, with 4 bases in between. The DNA of the CDR3 is TGTGCCAGCTCACCGGACAGCAATCAGCCCCAGCATTTT. Translating gives CASSPDSNQPQHF.

The CDR3: CASRKRGDYGYTF. Written as DNA, the CDR3 is TGTGCCAGCAGGAAAAGGGGAGACTATGGCTACACCTTC. The chain links TRBV5-6 to TRBJ1-2, with D perhaps matching TRBD1 (5 bases). The CDR3 sequence is 13 residues long. V was clipped by 5 bases and J by 3 bases, with 11 bases between them. Germline V gene lookup returns CDR1 SGHDT and CDR2 YYEEEE.

The chain is built from TRBV7-7 and TRBJ2-5, with 8 bases that match TRBD1. Germline trimming cut 5 bases from V and 1 base from J; bases unmatched to any gene: 6. The CDR3 runs 15 residues. Germline V gene data show CDR1 as SSHAT and CDR2 as FNYEAQ (reference sequence). The CDR3 DNA follows: TGTGCCAGCAGCAAACGGACAGGGCGCCAAGAGACCCAGTACTTC. It encodes CASSKRTGRQETQYF.

The genes are TRBV29-1 and TRBJ2-3, with TRBD2 as a possible D gene (6 bases). Germline V gene data show CDR1 as SQVTM and CDR2 as ANQGSEA. The CDR3 runs to 14 residues. Between the trimmed V and J ends, which lost 6 bases and 1 base, there was a span of 14 bases. The DNA of the CDR3 is TGCAGCGTAGGCGGGGAAGATGGCACAGATACGCAGTATTTT. It encodes CSVGGEDGTDTQYF.

The sample holds one count of this clone. This chain connects TRBV7-9 to TRBJ1-3; 8 bases fit TRBD1. The ends lost 1 base at V and 3 bases at J; junction bases unmatched: 5. The CDR3 is made up of 16 amino acids. Per the germline V gene, CDR1 is SEHNR and CDR2 is FQNEAQ (reference sequence). CDR3 in DNA: TGTGCCAGCAGCTTAGATGACAGGGGAAGTGGAAACACCATATATTTT. It is translated as CASSLDDRGSGNTIYF.

The J gene is TRBJ2-2, the V gene TRBV5-1; D call uncertain. Deletions cut 0 bases from V and 6 bases from J, with 9 bases between. CDR1 and CDR2 (germline): SGHRS, YFSETQ. The CDR3 is 14 amino acids. In DNA, the CDR3 is TGCGCCAGCAGCTTGGGCGTCATGGCCGGGGAGCTGTTTTTT. This sequence encodes CASSLGVMAGELFF.

This chain connects TRBV10-3 to TRBJ2-7; the D gene is possibly TRBD1 (5 bases). Germline V gene lookup returns CDR1 ENHRY and CDR2 SYGVKD. V was cut by 7 bases and J by 6 bases, with 19 bases left in between. The CDR3 has 14 amino acids. The CDR3 here is CAIKAEPRRAEQYF. The CDR3 coding sequence is TGTGCCATCAAAGCCGAGCCCCGCAGGGCCGAGCAGTACTTC.

The gene calls are TRBV11-2 and TRBJ2-7; D possibly corresponds to TRBD1 (5 bases). The CDR3 covers 15 residues. Trimming took 2 bases from V and 3 from J, leaving 14 bases between them. Looked up from germline, CDR1 is SGHAT and CDR2 is FQNNGV. The CDR3 DNA follows: TGTGCCAGCAGCTTAAATCGACAGTCCCACTACGAGCAGTACTTC. This codes for CASSLNRQSHYEQYF. The full variable domain, with the rest looked up from reference TRBV11-2 and TRBJ2-7, is EAGVAQSPRYKIIEKRQSVAFWCNPISGHATLYWYQQILGQGPKLLIQFQNNGVVDDSQLPKDRFSAERLKGVDSTLKIQPAKLEDSAVYLCASSLNRQSHYEQYFGPGTRLTVT.

The CDR3 region has the DNA TGTGCCAGCAACTCTCGAAAACTGGGGAACACTGAAGCTTTCTTT. Its protein product is CASNSRKLGNTEAFF. The chain carries TRBV25-1 and TRBJ1-1; D unresolved. The CDR3 is made up of 15 amino acids. Trimming stripped 7 bases from V and 1 base from J, with 16 bases between. Per germline, CDR1 MGHDK and CDR2 SYGVNS.

The rearrangement links TRBV2 to TRBJ2-7; D remains ambiguous. Germline CDR1 reads SNHLY; CDR2 reads FYNNEI. This CDR3 has 11 amino acids. V lost 4 bases to trimming and J lost 4 bases, with 5 bases between them. This chain's CDR3 is CASSGYYEQYF. The CDR3 DNA is TGTGCCAGCAGTGGATATTACGAGCAGTACTTC.

The chain joins TRBV6-5 to TRBJ1-5; D gene unclear. CDR3 length: 15 residues. The germline V gene has CDR1 MNHEY and CDR2 SVGAGI. Between the trimmed V and J ends, which lost 5 bases and 0 bases, there was a span of 11 bases. CDR3 DNA sequence: TGTGCCAGCAGTCCCGACATGAATAGCAATCAGCCCCAGCATTTT. Translated, it gives CASSPDMNSNQPQHF.

This clone has just one count. The rearrangement links TRBV11-2 to TRBJ1-3; 9 bases line up with TRBD1. The CDR3 has 18 residues. Per germline, CDR1 SGHAT and CDR2 FQNNGV. With V trimmed by 5 bases and J by 4 bases, 15 bases remained unmatched. The CDR3 DNA follows: TGTGCCAGCAGCGCCCGGCCACGGACAGGGGCAGCCGGAAACACCATATATTTT. This gives the protein CASSARPRTGAAGNTIYF.

The J gene is TRBJ2-1, the V gene TRBV7-3; 11 bases map to TRBD2. CDR1 is SGHTA, CDR2 FQGTGA, per germline. V was clipped by 4 bases and J by 3 bases; unmatched bases: 5. This CDR3 is built from 16 residues. CDR3 in DNA: TGTGCCAGCAGCTACAGCGGGACTAGCGGCTACAATGAGCAGTTCTTC. This encodes CASSYSGTSGYNEQFF.

This clone was recorded only once. The chain has TRBV18 and TRBJ1-5, with 9 nucleotides matching TRBD1. The CDR3 is made up of 14 amino acids. The V gene's germline CDR1 is KGHSH and CDR2 LQKENI. V lost 6 bases and J lost 6; bases outside the gene matches: 6. The CDR3 spells CASSPGTGFQPQHF. The CDR3 DNA reads TGTGCCAGCTCCCCCGGGACAGGGTTTCAGCCCCAGCATTTT. The entire variable domain, with the rest obtained from reference TRBV18 and TRBJ1-5, is as follows: NAGVMQNPRHLVRRRGQEARLRCSPMKGHSHVYWYRQLPEEGLKFMVYLQKENIIDESGMPKERFSAEFPKEGPSILRIQQVVRGDSAAYFCASSPGTGFQPQHFGDGTRLSIL.

The chain couples TRBV18 to TRBJ2-2; either TRBD1 or TRBD2 may supply D (5 bases each). Trimming cost V 2 bases and J 5 bases, with 12 bases left between them. CDR3 size: 15 residues. The germline V gene has CDR1 KGHSH and CDR2 LQKENI. The CDR3 DNA reads as TGTGCCAGCTCACCAACGAACGGGGCAACCGGGGAGCTGTTTTTT. Protein product: CASSPTNGATGELFF.

Worth noting for this clone: Other DNA sequences of this sample code for an identical CDR3. This chain connects TRBV10-1 to TRBJ2-1; tentative D call: TRBD1 (5 bases). The germline V and J ends were trimmed by 4 bases and 7 bases, with 11 bases remaining between them. This CDR3 has 13 amino acids. CDR1 and CDR2 (germline): WNHNN, SYGVQD (reference sequence). The chain's CDR3 is CASSAARGNEQFF. CDR3 DNA: TGCGCCAGCAGTGCGGCAAGGGGAAATGAGCAGTTCTTC.

This chain links TRBV9 with TRBJ2-7; possibly TRBD2 for D (5 bases). CDR3 length equals 14 residues. Germline V gene lookup returns CDR1 SGDLS and CDR2 YYNGEE. V dropped 0 bases and J dropped 6 bases, with 13 bases sitting between them. Here the CDR3 DNA reads TGTGCCAGCAGCGTAGGCGTTAGCGTCGGCGAGCAGTACTTC. Translation gives CASSVGVSVGEQYF.

This rearrangement joins TRBV4-2 to TRBJ1-1, with D hard to call. Germline V CDR1 and CDR2: LGHNA, YNFKEQ. CDR3 size: 13 residues. Deletions cut 4 bases from V and 5 bases from J, with 11 bases between. The CDR3 sequence: CASSPRTLTEAFF. The CDR3 region has the DNA TGTGCCAGCAGCCCCCGGACCCTTACTGAAGCTTTCTTT.

The rearrangement links TRBV11-2 to TRBJ1-5; D is possibly TRBD1 (6 bases). Germline lookup yields CDR1 SGHAT and CDR2 FQNNGV. The length of the CDR3 is 15 residues. Trimming shortened V by 5 bases and J by 3 bases, and 14 bases separated the two germline ends. The CDR3 is CASSINTGSNQPQHF. For the CDR3, the DNA is TGTGCCAGCAGCATCAATACAGGGTCCAATCAGCCCCAGCATTTT.

This chain links TRBV19 with TRBJ1-5; TRBD1 matches 7 bases. The junction had 6 bases not matched to a gene; V was cut back by 6 bases and J by 4 bases. CDR3 size: 14 residues. Germline V gene data show CDR1 as LNHDA and CDR2 as SQIVND (reference sequence). This CDR3 reads CASRSRQGNQPQHF. CDR3 DNA: TGTGCCAGTAGATCGCGACAGGGAAATCAGCCCCAGCATTTT.

The genes are TRBV5-6 and TRBJ2-3, with D possibly TRBD2 on 5 matching bases. This CDR3 contains 15 residues. In germline, CDR1 is SGHDT, CDR2 YYEEEE. V lost 2 bases to trimming and J lost 0 bases, with 10 bases between them. The CDR3 region has the DNA TGTGCCAGCAGCTTTGCCCGGACTAGCACAGATACGCAGTATTTT. Its translation: CASSFARTSTDTQYF.

This clone was recorded a few times. The chain has TRBV2 and TRBJ1-5; no clear D gene. There are 13 residues in the CDR3. V lost 9 bases, J lost 5 bases, and 14 bases lay in between. Germline-derived CDR1 and CDR2 are SNHLY and FYNNEI. In DNA form, the CDR3 reads TGTGCCAGTAACATAGCCGGGGATCAGCCCCAGCATTTT. Amino acid sequence: CASNIAGDQPQHF.

The V gene is TRBV29-1, the J gene TRBJ1-4; D is undetermined. The V gene's germline CDR1 is SQVTM and CDR2 ANQGSEA. There are 14 residues in the CDR3. V lost 7 bases and J 3 bases, leaving 15 bases between the germline ends. The CDR3 DNA reads as TGCAGCGGGGGATTTGGCGGGGCTAATGAAAAACTGTTTTTT. Protein: CSGGFGGANEKLFF.

The V call is TRBV7-8, the J call TRBJ2-5, with 11 bases that match TRBD2. The CDR3 extends over 15 amino acids. The junction had 7 bases not matched to a gene; V was cut back by 4 bases and J by 6 bases. In germline, CDR1 is SGHVS, CDR2 FQNEAQ. CDR3 bases: TGTGCCAGCAGCTCTCCGGGACTAGCGGAAAAGACCCAGTACTTC. It yields the protein CASSSPGLAEKTQYF.

The chain couples TRBV5-1 to TRBJ1-2; no definite D call. The ends were cut back, 0 bases at V and 0 bases at J, with 6 bases in the middle. Per germline, CDR1 SGHRS and CDR2 YFSETQ. This CDR3 is built from 14 residues. CDR3 sequence reads: CASSLAGTNYGYTF. In DNA form, the CDR3 reads TGCGCCAGCAGCTTGGCCGGAACTAACTATGGCTACACCTTC.